One sample yielded the 10 T cell receptor beta chains listed below, sequenced in a study of T-cell memory formation after mild COVID-19. MiXCR, run by TCRdb on the 5' RACE reads, gives a single entry per CDR3 protein. The data hold roughly 450,000 distinct CDR3 sequences, with about 20% observed a single time. Sequenced: PBMCs or a T cell subset sorted from them (not recorded which). These receptors were collected from an adult woman who had mild COVID-19 (a few samples of this study predate the infection). Cell type and time point are not known.

The chain combines TRBV5-1 with TRBJ2-7; TRBD1 aligns across 8 bases. Germline CDR1 and CDR2: SGHRS and YFSETQ. Germline trimming cut 0 bases from V and 3 bases from J; bases unmatched to any gene: 5. The CDR3 length is 15 residues. The CDR3 nucleotides read TGCGCCAGCAGCTTGGCCGGCAGGGGGCTCTACGAGCAGTACTTC. Translation gives CASSLAGRGLYEQYF.

This clonotype was detected only a few times. The V gene is TRBV4-3, the J gene TRBJ2-2; D possibly uses TRBD1 or TRBD2 (6 bases each). Germline V CDR1 and CDR2: LGHNA, YSLEER. The CDR3 contains 14 residues. The germline V and J ends were trimmed by 11 bases and 3 bases, with 16 bases remaining between them. The CDR3 sequence: CAAGRGTYTGELFF. Written as DNA, the CDR3 is TGCGCCGCAGGCCGGGGGACATACACCGGGGAGCTGTTTTTT.

The chain links TRBV2 to TRBJ2-1, with D maybe TRBD2 (5 bases). Germline-derived CDR1 and CDR2 are SNHLY and FYNNEI. The CDR3 spans 16 residues. V was shortened by 5 bases and J by 0 bases, with 14 bases between the two germline ends. Here the CDR3 reads CASSKEAQSSYNEQFF. For the CDR3, the DNA is TGTGCCAGCAGTAAGGAGGCCCAGAGCTCCTACAATGAGCAGTTCTTC.

This clonotype occurred many times. The chain couples TRBV7-9 to TRBJ2-1; no definite D call. Trimming shortened V by 4 bases and J by 0 bases, and 10 bases separated the two germline ends. Germline V gene data show CDR1 as SEHNR and CDR2 as FQNEAQ (reference sequence). The CDR3 consists of 15 residues. The CDR3: CASSSSGYSYNEQFF. The CDR3 DNA reads TGTGCCAGCAGCTCGTCAGGTTACTCCTACAATGAGCAGTTCTTC.

The rearrangement links TRBV6-1 to TRBJ1-4; a weak D match, TRBD1 (5 bases). Trimming shortened V by 0 bases and J by 14 bases, and 10 bases separated the two germline ends. The CDR3 runs to 12 residues. Per germline, CDR1 MNHNS and CDR2 SASEGT. CDR3 sequence reads: CASSEAVGQLFF. For the CDR3, the DNA is TGTGCCAGCAGTGAAGCAGTGGGGCAGCTGTTTTTT.

This clonotype has a handful of counts. The V and J genes are TRBV12-3 or TRBV12-4 and TRBJ2-4; 10 nucleotides agree with TRBD2. This CDR3 is built from 16 residues. V trimming: 4 bases; J trimming: 0 bases; junction bases outside the gene matches: 3. The CDR3 DNA reads as TGTGCCAGCAGTTCGCTAGCGGGGGTAGCCAAAAACATTCAGTACTTC. This sequence encodes CASSSLAGVAKNIQYF.

This chain connects TRBV7-6 to TRBJ2-3, with a tentative D call TRBD2 (6 bases). Germline V lookup: CDR1 SGHVS, CDR2 FNYEAQ. This CDR3 spans 15 amino acids. V was pared by 5 bases and J by 6 bases, with 18 bases between. CDR3 region: CASSGGIRRGDTQYF. CDR3 DNA: TGTGCCAGCAGCGGGGGGATTCGCCGAGGGGATACGCAGTATTTT.

The V gene is TRBV19, the J gene TRBJ2-1; the D gene is possibly TRBD2 (5 bases). The CDR3 has 12 amino acids. CDR1 and CDR2 from the germline V gene are LNHDA and SQIVND (reference sequence). Deletions cut 6 bases from V and 7 bases from J, with 10 bases between. The CDR3 spells CASRGRTNEQFF. The CDR3 region has the DNA TGTGCCAGTAGAGGCAGGACTAATGAGCAGTTCTTC.

The chain combines TRBV4-2 with TRBJ1-2; the D gene is possibly TRBD1 (6 bases). CDR1 and CDR2 (germline): LGHNA, YNFKEQ. V lost 4 bases, J lost 0 bases, and 9 bases lay in between. The CDR3 is made up of 14 amino acids. Here the CDR3 DNA reads TGTGCCAGCAGCCCCGGGACACCTAACTATGGCTACACCTTC. This codes for CASSPGTPNYGYTF.

Only a few counts were recorded for this clonotype. The V gene is TRBV20-1, the J gene TRBJ1-5; 7 bases agree with TRBD1. The V gene's germline CDR1 is DFQATT and CDR2 SNEGSKA (reference sequence). The CDR3 contains 15 residues. With 1 base clipped from V and 1 base from J, the junction kept 4 bases outside the gene matches. The CDR3, as DNA: TGCAGTGCTAGAGGAGGGGGCGGGAGCAATCAGCCCCAGCATTTT. This codes for CSARGGGGSNQPQHF.